The 17 T cell receptor beta chains below all came from one sample that was sequenced in a study of PD-1 blockade in mismatch repair-deficient tumors. The data were produced by immunoSEQ multiplex PCR, yet TCRdb's version contains in-frame clones alone and is incomplete. In the table there are 80,000 to 100,000 clones, over 70% of which are singletons. Sequences were derived from peripheral blood, sampled 12 weeks after starting pembrolizumab. These TCRs come from an adult with mismatch repair-deficient cancer.

This clone appeared a few times. J is TRBJ1-2 and V is TRBV19; D is ambiguous. The V end lost 10 bases, the J end lost 1 base, and 19 bases lay between the germline ends. Per germline, CDR1 LNHDA and CDR2 SQIVND (reference sequence). The length of the CDR3 is 15 residues. DNA for the CDR3: TGTGCCACCAGAGGCGTGGTCCTGGGTAACTATGGCTACACCTTC. Translated: CATRGVVLGNYGYTF. Using reference TRBV19 and TRBJ1-2 for the parts outside the CDR3, the full variable domain is DGGITQSPKYLFRKEGQNVTLSCEQNLNHDAMYWYRQDPGQGLRLIYYSQIVNDFQKGDIAEGYSVSREKKESFPLTVTSAQKNPTAFYLCATRGVVLGNYGYTFGSGTRLTVV.

CDR3 coding DNA: TGTGCCAGCTCACCGCTTTCGGAGGCGGTGAACACCGGGGAGCTGTTTTTT. Amino acid sequence: CASSPLSEAVNTGELFF. V gene TRBV18 combines with J gene TRBJ2-2, with D tentatively TRBD2 (5 bases). V dropped 3 bases and J dropped 1 base, with 15 bases sitting between them. The CDR3 runs 17 residues. Germline lookup yields CDR1 KGHSH and CDR2 LQKENI.

The gene calls are TRBV7-9 and TRBJ2-1, with 10 bases fitting TRBD2. Per germline, CDR1 SEHNR and CDR2 FQNEAQ (reference sequence). Trimming cost V 1 base and J 7 bases; bases outside gene matches: 10. The CDR3 extends over 17 amino acids. In nucleotides, the CDR3 is TGTGCCAGCAGCTTAGGACTAGCGGGCACCCAAAGAAATGAGCAGTTCTTC. Translated, it gives CASSLGLAGTQRNEQFF. Looking up the rest from reference TRBV7-9 and TRBJ2-1 gives the full variable domain: DTGVSQNPRHKITKRGQNVTFRCDPISEHNRLYWYRQTLGQGPEFLTYFQNEAQLEKSRLLSDRFSAERPKGSFSTLEIQRTEQGDSAMYLCASSLGLAGTQRNEQFFGPGTRLTVL.

This chain connects TRBV19 to TRBJ1-4; D is unclear. V was clipped by 3 bases and J by 7 bases, with 18 bases between them. The CDR3 length is 16 residues. CDR1 is LNHDA, CDR2 SQIVND, per germline (reference sequence). The CDR3: CASSMPLMLVGEKLFF. CDR3 nucleotide sequence: TGTGCCAGTAGTATGCCCTTGATGTTGGTGGGTGAAAAACTGTTTTTT.

The genes are TRBV7-2 and TRBJ1-3, with D hard to call. Trimming took off 5 bases at V and 0 bases at J, with 17 bases between the two ends. Germline CDR1 SGHTA, CDR2 FQGNSA. The CDR3 sequence is 17 residues long. CDR3 loop: CASSPWTDYLSGNTIYF. The CDR3 DNA sequence: TGTGCCAGCAGCCCTTGGACGGACTATCTCTCTGGAAACACCATATATTTT.

The rearrangement uses TRBV7-6 and TRBJ1-1; D possibly corresponds to TRBD1 (5 bases). Germline V gene lookup returns CDR1 SGHVS and CDR2 FNYEAQ. V shed 0 bases and J shed 9 bases, with 11 bases lying between them. The CDR3 has 13 amino acids. The CDR3 spells CASSLASGIKAFF. CDR3 in DNA: TGTGCCAGCAGCTTAGCTTCAGGGATCAAAGCTTTCTTT.

The DNA of the CDR3 is TGTGCCTGCGCTTTGCGCGGGAACACCGGGGAGCTGTTTTTT. It encodes CACALRGNTGELFF. The chain uses TRBV30 and TRBJ2-2; D is unresolved. This CDR3 has 14 amino acids. Germline V gene sequence: CDR1 GTSNPN, CDR2 SVGIG (reference sequence). Trimming pared 6 bases from V and 1 base from J, leaving 12 bases between. Full variable domain (rest looked up from reference TRBV30 and TRBJ2-2): SQTIHQWPATLVQPVGSPLSLECTVEGTSNPNLYWYRQAAGRGLQLLFYSVGIGQISSEVPQNLSASRPQDRQFILSSKKLLLSDSGFYLCACALRGNTGELFFGEGSRLTVL.

The gene calls are TRBV27 and TRBJ2-7; no clear D gene. CDR1 and CDR2 (germline): MNHEY, SMNVEV (reference sequence). The CDR3 contains 13 residues. The ends were cut back, 5 bases at V and 0 bases at J, with 8 bases in the middle. CDR3 sequence (DNA): TGTGCCAGCAGTCTCCAGCCCTCCTACGAGCAGTACTTC. Residues: CASSLQPSYEQYF.

V gene TRBV7-9 combines with J gene TRBJ1-5; tentatively, D is TRBD1 (5 bases). Trimming removed 5 bases from V and 0 bases from J, with 11 bases in between. CDR1 SEHNR and CDR2 FQNEAQ come from the germline V gene (reference sequence). The CDR3 is 15 amino acids. The CDR3 nucleotides are TGTGCCAGCAGCGCCCGGGGGGATAGCAATCAGCCCCAGCATTTT. This gives the protein CASSARGDSNQPQHF.

V gene TRBV7-6 combines with J gene TRBJ1-4; D is possibly TRBD1 (5 bases). CDR3 length equals 13 residues. The V end was cut by 4 bases, the J end by 14 bases, with 17 bases between. Germline assignment: CDR1 SGHVS and CDR2 FNYEAQ. The CDR3 loop reads CASSSGRSVGLFF. In nucleotides, the CDR3 is TGTGCCAGCAGCTCGGGACGGTCTGTGGGGCTGTTTTTT.

The genes are TRBV7-3 and TRBJ2-5; TRBD1 aligns across 9 bases. The CDR3 spans 14 residues. CDR1 SGHTA and CDR2 FQGTGA come from the germline V gene. Trimming cost V 5 bases and J 4 bases; bases outside gene matches: 5. CDR3 residues: CASSKDRGGETQYF. CDR3 nucleotide sequence: TGTGCCAGCAGCAAAGACAGGGGGGGAGAGACCCAGTACTTC.

A note on this clone: The junction departs from germline at one end; a sequencing error may be responsible. The chain couples TRBV5-6 to TRBJ2-7; D is perhaps TRBD1 or TRBD2 (6 bases each). The CDR3 runs to 13 residues. Germline V gene lookup returns CDR1 SGHDT and CDR2 YYEEEE. CDR3 coding DNA: TGTGCCAGCAGCTTGGCGGGGGCCTACGGGCAGTACTTC. Translated, it gives CASSLAGAYGQYF.

At least ten counts were recorded for this clone. The J gene is TRBJ1-1, the V gene TRBV30; D unresolved. CDR1 and CDR2 from the germline V gene are GTSNPN and SVGIG (reference sequence). This CDR3 is 13 amino acids long. The germline V and J ends were trimmed by 2 bases and 1 base, with 8 bases remaining between them. The CDR3 region is CAWSKTPNTEAFF. The CDR3 coding sequence is TGTGCCTGGAGTAAAACACCGAACACTGAAGCTTTCTTT.

In its sample, this clone was seen once. The CDR3 loop reads CASSFATSGTEQYF. As DNA, the CDR3 is TGTGCCAGCAGTTTCGCGACTAGCGGTACGGAGCAGTACTTC. The V and J genes are TRBV27 and TRBJ2-7; 9 bases are shared with TRBD2. V lost 3 bases, J lost 7 bases, and 7 bases stayed unmatched. Germline V gene data show CDR1 as MNHEY and CDR2 as SMNVEV (reference sequence). This CDR3 spans 14 amino acids.

The CDR3 region is CASSPSRANQPQHF. In DNA, the CDR3 is TGTGCCAGCAGCCCAAGCAGGGCGAATCAGCCCCAGCATTTT. The rearrangement joins TRBV7-3 to TRBJ1-5, with D possibly being TRBD1 (5 bases). The germline CDR1 and CDR2 sequences are SGHTA and FQGTGA. The CDR3 contains 14 residues. Trimming took off 5 bases at V and 4 bases at J, with 12 bases between the two ends.

This rearrangement joins TRBV28 to TRBJ1-4; no reliable D call. The ends were cut back, 7 bases at V and 8 bases at J, with 11 bases in the middle. The CDR3 is made up of 12 amino acids. Germline-derived CDR1 and CDR2 are MDHEN and SYDVKM. Written as DNA, the CDR3 is TGTGCCAGCAACTCCGGGAGGGAAAAACTGTTTTTT. Translating gives CASNSGREKLFF.

The chain carries TRBV2 and TRBJ2-5, with a tentative D call TRBD2 (7 bases). This CDR3 is 12 amino acids long. Trimming cost V 8 bases and J 4 bases, with 11 bases left between them. The germline gives CDR1 SNHLY, CDR2 FYNNEI. The CDR3 region is CASGRGGETQYF. CDR3 sequence (DNA): TGTGCCAGCGGGAGGGGGGGAGAGACCCAGTACTTC.